What follows are 11 T cell receptor beta chains derived from one specimen sequenced in a study of T cells in Graves' hyperthyroidism and ophthalmopathy. Amplification of TCR beta CDR3 regions used RNA as the template. HTBI primers were used for first-round RT-PCR of the TCR CDR3. TCRdb itself ran the multiplex PCR reads through MiXCR, one entry per CDR3 protein. Seen here are hundreds of thousands of distinct CDR3 sequences, around 15% observed once, and the top ten hold 3.8%. Sample: blood. The receptors here all came from a woman younger than 45 with Graves' hyperthyroidism.

The chain employs TRBV28 and TRBJ1-5, with TRBD1 matching 8 bases. The V gene's germline CDR1 is MDHEN and CDR2 SYDVKM. With 6 bases clipped from V and 5 bases from J, the junction kept 9 bases outside the gene matches. The CDR3 totals 15 residues. The CDR3 nucleotides read TGTGCCAGCAGCGGGGGGACAGGCTGGCATCAGCCCCAGCATTTT. This gives the protein CASSGGTGWHQPQHF.

This sequence joins TRBV30 and TRBJ1-2; 9 bases agree with TRBD1. CDR1 GTSNPN and CDR2 SVGIG come from the germline V gene (reference sequence). The CDR3 loop spans 15 amino acids. The V gene end was trimmed by 8 bases and the J gene end by 0 bases; junction bases not matched to a gene: 10. The CDR3 DNA reads TGTGCCGGGGGGGCGACAGGGGGAGCTAACTATGGCTACACCTTC. Protein sequence: CAGGATGGANYGYTF.

This clonotype appeared many times. CDR3 protein: CSVLPGQGFLDPYEQYF. The CDR3 bases are TGCAGCGTGCTCCCGGGACAGGGTTTCCTTGATCCCTACGAGCAGTACTTC. The rearrangement uses TRBV29-1 and TRBJ2-7; TRBD1 agrees at 9 bases. V lost 6 bases, J lost 2 bases, and 17 bases stayed unmatched. This CDR3 is built from 17 residues. Germline CDR1 SQVTM, CDR2 ANQGSEA.

This clonotype was observed many times. The rearrangement uses TRBV5-1 and TRBJ2-1, with 7 bases that match TRBD1. From germline, CDR1 is SGHRS and CDR2 YFSETQ. This CDR3 has 15 residues. Trimming took 0 bases from V and 6 from J; bases not matched to a gene: 6. The CDR3 loop reads CASSLATGVVNEQFF. DNA for the CDR3: TGCGCCAGCAGCTTGGCCACAGGGGTCGTCAATGAGCAGTTCTTC.

This clonotype was recorded at least ten times. V usage is TRBV6-1 and J usage is TRBJ2-1; D is perhaps TRBD1 or TRBD2 (5 bases each). CDR3 length equals 15 residues. CDR1 is MNHNS and CDR2 is SASEGT in the germline V gene. V was trimmed by 7 bases and J by 2 bases, leaving 15 bases between them. CDR3 residues: CASTPTRGTYNEQFF. DNA for the CDR3: TGTGCCAGCACACCTACTAGGGGAACCTACAATGAGCAGTTCTTC.

This clonotype has a count of ten or more. The chain has TRBV12-3 or TRBV12-4 and TRBJ2-4; the D gene is possibly TRBD2 (6 bases). This CDR3 spans 14 amino acids. V lost 5 bases and J lost 2, with 10 bases in between. The CDR3 DNA reads TGTGCCAGCAGTCTCGCGGGACCCAAAAACATTCAGTACTTC. Translation: CASSLAGPKNIQYF.

This clonotype has a count of ten or more. This chain links TRBV11-3 with TRBJ2-1, with D perhaps matching TRBD1 (6 bases). The CDR3 contains 14 residues. Germline V CDR1 and CDR2: SGHNT, YENEEA. The ends were cut back, 7 bases at V and 4 bases at J, with 14 bases in the middle. CDR3 loop: CASTTGTLYNEQFF. The CDR3 DNA reads as TGTGCCAGCACCACCGGGACACTATACAATGAGCAGTTCTTC.

This clonotype showed up just a few times. The chain joins TRBV20-1 to TRBJ1-5; TRBD1 might be the D (6 bases). The ends were cut back, 6 bases at V and 0 bases at J, with 15 bases in the middle. The CDR3 sequence is 15 residues long. Germline V gives CDR1 DFQATT, CDR2 SNEGSKA (reference sequence). The CDR3 region has the DNA TGCAGTGCCAGCCGGGTGGGGGCTAGCAATCAGCCCCAGCATTTT. It encodes CSASRVGASNQPQHF.

The V call is TRBV13, the J call TRBJ2-1, with TRBD2 matching over 15 bases. V lost 5 bases to trimming and J lost 0 bases; unmatched junction nucleotides: 5. This CDR3 spans 18 amino acids. Germline-derived CDR1 and CDR2 are PRHDT and FYEKMQ (reference sequence). The CDR3 spells CASSQRTSGRASYNEQFF. CDR3 sequence (DNA): TGTGCCAGCAGCCAACGGACTAGCGGGAGGGCCTCCTACAATGAGCAGTTCTTC.

This clonotype was found many times. V is TRBV7-3 and J is TRBJ2-3; 10 bases agree with TRBD2. Germline CDR1 is SGHTA and CDR2 is FQGTGA. This CDR3 region has 15 residues. The V and J ends lost 5 bases and 2 bases, in that order; junction bases with no gene match: 4. The CDR3 DNA reads as TGTGCCAGCAGCAGGACTAGCGGTAACACAGATACGCAGTATTTT. Translation gives CASSRTSGNTDTQYF.

The chain uses TRBV30 and TRBJ2-7, with 7 bases identical to TRBD2. The V segment lost 0 bases and the J segment 3 bases; nucleotides outside the gene matches: 5. Germline V lookup: CDR1 GTSNPN, CDR2 SVGIG (reference sequence). The CDR3 loop spans 14 amino acids. CDR3 bases: TGTGCCTGGAGTGTTCTAGCGGAGAGCTACGAGCAGTACTTC. It specifies CAWSVLAESYEQYF.